A single sample gave rise to the 19 T cell receptor beta chains below, sequenced in a study of cytomegalovirus exposure and HLA in healthy donors. Both 60 Vbeta primers and 13 Jbeta primers went into the PCR. Data came from immunoSEQ multiplex PCR; TCRdb stores just in-frame clones and leaves some out. The table records about 120,000 clones, more than 65% of them present only once. Sequenced input: PBMCs. The receptors originated from a man aged 18 to 30 in good health and CMV-seropositive.

The rearrangement links TRBV19 to TRBJ2-2; D ambiguous. The CDR3 spans 15 residues. Per the germline V gene, CDR1 is LNHDA and CDR2 is SQIVND (reference sequence). Trimming pared 5 bases from V and 6 bases from J, leaving 16 bases between. The CDR3 protein is CASSADEYRAGELFF. The DNA of the CDR3 is TGTGCCAGTAGTGCCGATGAGTACCGGGCCGGGGAGCTGTTTTTT.

The gene calls are TRBV9 and TRBJ2-2; 7 positions agree with TRBD2. Trimming cost V 0 bases and J 6 bases; bases outside gene matches: 2. Germline values: CDR1 SGDLS, CDR2 YYNGEE. CDR3 length: 14 residues. The CDR3 region has the DNA TGTGCCAGCAGCGTAGGGGCGGGAGCCGGGGAGCTGTTTTTT. Encoded protein: CASSVGAGAGELFF.

The genes are TRBV5-6 and TRBJ2-5, with no clear D. The germline V gene encodes CDR1 SGHDT and CDR2 YYEEEE. V was clipped by 1 base and J by 2 bases, with 6 bases between them. The CDR3 covers 13 residues. This CDR3 is CASSLYGQETQYF. CDR3 DNA: TGTGCCAGCAGCTTGTACGGGCAAGAGACCCAGTACTTC.

In regard to this clone: Compared with germline, one end of the junction differs, possibly owing to a read error. V usage is TRBV27 and J usage is TRBJ2-4; 9 bases map to TRBD1. Germline loops: CDR1 MNHEY, CDR2 SMNVEV (reference sequence). This CDR3 contains 20 residues. The CDR3 coding sequence is TGTGCCAGCAGTCCCACTCTGGGGACAGGGAGAACTTGGAGCAAAAACAGTCAGTACTTC. Protein sequence: CASSPTLGTGRTWSKNSQYF.

DNA of the CDR3: TGCGCCAGCAGCCAAGGTATACTAGCGGAGCTATACAATGAGCAGTTCTTC. It codes for CASSQGILAELYNEQFF. This chain links TRBV4-1 with TRBJ2-1; TRBD2 matches 8 bases. Germline V gene data show CDR1 as MGHRA and CDR2 as YSYEKL. CDR3 size: 17 residues. V was pared by 1 base and J by 4 bases, with 9 bases of the junction left unmatched.

The rearrangement uses TRBV7-9 and TRBJ2-7; possible D gene TRBD2, 6 bases. V was pared by 1 base and J by 0 bases, with 10 bases between. The germline gives CDR1 SEHNR, CDR2 FQNEAQ (reference sequence). This CDR3 spans 15 amino acids. CDR3 in DNA: TGTGCCAGCAGCTTAGTGGGGACTCTCTCCTACGAGCAGTACTTC. Translating gives CASSLVGTLSYEQYF.

There are a few counts of this clone. The rearrangement links TRBV6-5 to TRBJ1-2; D is perhaps TRBD1 (5 bases). V was shortened by 2 bases and J by 9 bases, with 16 bases between the two germline ends. CDR3 length: 14 amino acids. Looked up from germline, CDR1 is MNHEY and CDR2 is SVGAGI. The CDR3 is CASSYGPNGASYTF. The CDR3 coding sequence is TGTGCCAGCAGTTACGGGCCAAATGGGGCGAGCTACACCTTC.

This chain links TRBV29-1 with TRBJ1-2; D ambiguous. V dropped 0 bases and J dropped 0 bases, with 14 bases sitting between them. Per germline, CDR1 SQVTM and CDR2 ANQGSEA. The CDR3 has 16 residues. The CDR3 reads CSVEDRRRVPNYGYTF. The CDR3, as DNA: TGCAGCGTTGAAGATCGGAGGCGGGTGCCTAACTATGGCTACACCTTC.

This clone has just one count. This chain joins TRBV9 and TRBJ2-1; TRBD2 agrees at 10 bases. Germline assignment: CDR1 SGDLS and CDR2 YYNGEE. V trimming: 4 bases; J trimming: 6 bases; junction bases outside the gene matches: 16. CDR3 length: 18 amino acids. The CDR3 protein is CASSSGSGSGGWGNEQFF. The CDR3 DNA is TGTGCCAGCAGCTCGGGGTCGGGTAGCGGGGGGTGGGGCAATGAGCAGTTCTTC.

This chain connects TRBV20-1 to TRBJ2-1; D ambiguous. Germline-derived CDR1 and CDR2 are DFQATT and SNEGSKA (reference sequence). This CDR3 has 11 amino acids. The V end lost 3 bases, the J end lost 4 bases, and 4 bases lay between the germline ends. CDR3 residues: CSARTYNEQFF. CDR3 bases: TGCAGTGCTAGGACTTACAATGAGCAGTTCTTC.

The genes are TRBV30 and TRBJ1-1; D is possibly TRBD1 (6 bases). The CDR3 contains 15 residues. The V gene lost 0 bases and the J gene lost 0 bases, with 11 bases spanning the gap. CDR1 is GTSNPN and CDR2 is SVGIG in the germline V gene (reference sequence). The DNA for the CDR3 is TGTGCCTGGAGTGTATTTGGGGGCTTGAACACTGAAGCTTTCTTT. This translates into CAWSVFGGLNTEAFF.

This clone was recorded only once. The chain carries TRBV7-9 and TRBJ2-7; 7 bases fit TRBD1. The J segment lost 3 bases and the V segment lost 5 bases, leaving 7 bases of the junction unmatched. The germline V gene encodes CDR1 SEHNR and CDR2 FQNEAQ (reference sequence). The CDR3 covers 14 residues. The CDR3 spells CASSTSDRNYEQYF. DNA for the CDR3: TGTGCCAGCAGCACTTCGGACAGGAACTACGAGCAGTACTTC.

The J gene is TRBJ2-2, the V gene TRBV15; possibly TRBD2 for D (6 bases). The CDR3 runs 15 residues. Per germline, CDR1 LNHNV and CDR2 YYDKDF (reference sequence). V lost 9 bases to trimming and J lost 1 base, with 15 bases between them. CDR3 in amino acids: CATQPGSGNTGELFF. DNA of the CDR3: TGTGCCACTCAACCGGGTAGCGGGAACACCGGGGAGCTGTTTTTT.

The chain is built from TRBV27 and TRBJ1-4; 10 bases align to TRBD1. Losses at the gene ends were 1 base for V and 11 bases for J; bases not matched to a gene: 10. There are 16 residues in the CDR3. CDR1 is MNHEY and CDR2 is SMNVEV in the germline V gene (reference sequence). The CDR3, as DNA: TGTGCCAGCAGTTTATTCGGGACAGGGGTGCGGTGGAAACTGTTTTTT. Translating it yields CASSLFGTGVRWKLFF.

The chain couples TRBV11-2 to TRBJ1-6; D may be TRBD1 (6 bases). Per the germline V gene, CDR1 is SGHAT and CDR2 is FQNNGV. The V end was cut by 0 bases, the J end by 8 bases, with 11 bases between. This CDR3 has 15 residues. CDR3 DNA: TGTGCCAGCAGCTTAGAAACAGGGTTCGATTCACCCCTCCACTTT. It is translated as CASSLETGFDSPLHF.

The chain employs TRBV5-8 and TRBJ1-4, with TRBD1 as a possible D gene (6 bases). The CDR3 consists of 11 residues. CDR1 is SGHTS, CDR2 YDEGEE, per germline. The CDR3 protein is CGTHRDEKLFF. The CDR3 coding sequence is TGTGGTACGCACAGGGACGAAAAACTGTTTTTT.

The chain links TRBV2 to TRBJ2-1; 7 bases align to TRBD2. The V and J ends lost 8 bases and 8 bases, in that order; junction bases with no gene match: 18. In germline, CDR1 is SNHLY, CDR2 FYNNEI. The CDR3 spans 16 residues. In DNA form, the CDR3 reads TGTGCCAGCTTCGTCGGGGGAGGGTTCGGCGTGGATGAGCAGTTCTTC. Its protein is CASFVGGGFGVDEQFF.

J is TRBJ2-1 and V is TRBV9; the match to TRBD2 covers 11 bases. The V gene's germline CDR1 is SGDLS and CDR2 YYNGEE. V lost 2 bases and J lost 2; bases outside the gene matches: 9. CDR3 length: 18 amino acids. Written as DNA, the CDR3 is TGTGCCAGCAGCGTTGGAACTAGCGGGAGTTGGGCCTACAATGAGCAGTTCTTC. It codes for CASSVGTSGSWAYNEQFF. Complete variable domain (other parts from reference TRBV9 and TRBJ2-1): DSGVTQTPKHLITATGQRVTLRCSPRSGDLSVYWYQQSLDQGLQFLIQYYNGEERAKGNILERFSAQQFPDLHSELNLSSLELGDSALYFCASSVGTSGSWAYNEQFFGPGTRLTVL.

The rearrangement links TRBV5-6 to TRBJ1-6, with D possibly matching TRBD1 (5 bases). The CDR3 has 14 residues. Looked up from germline, CDR1 is SGHDT and CDR2 is YYEEEE. The V end was cut by 0 bases, the J end by 9 bases, with 10 bases between. The CDR3 DNA is TGTGCCAGCAGCTTGGATGGTAGGGGTTCACCCCTCCACTTT. This gives the protein CASSLDGRGSPLHF.